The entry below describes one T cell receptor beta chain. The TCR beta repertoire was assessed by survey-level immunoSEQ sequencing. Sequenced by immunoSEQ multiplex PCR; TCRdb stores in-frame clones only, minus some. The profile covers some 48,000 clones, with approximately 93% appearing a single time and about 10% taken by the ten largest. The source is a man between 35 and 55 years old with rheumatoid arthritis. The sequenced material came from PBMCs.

The CDR3 spells CASGRQRNTEAFF. The DNA for the CDR3 is TGTGCTAGTGGAAGACAGCGGAACACTGAAGCTTTCTTT. The chain is built from TRBV12-5 and TRBJ1-1; perhaps TRBD1 as D (5 bases). Trimming pared 6 bases from V and 1 base from J, leaving 9 bases between. Germline values: CDR1 LGHNT, CDR2 FRNRAP. The CDR3 is 13 amino acids.